Here is one T cell receptor beta chain with its context. Other DNA sequences of this sample code for an identical CDR3. Indicated treatment: around 19 received Ad26.COV2.S at low or high dose, single or two shots; five or six received placebo; per-sample allocation not given. Day 63 after the first vaccine or placebo injection was the time point for sampling. The entry originates in a study of Ad26.COV2.S vaccination and SARS-CoV-2 variants. Study at large: The donor participated in the COV1001 trial, in its Ad26.COV2.S arm. Each vaccinee took Ad26.COV2.S intramuscularly, once or twice 56 days apart.

Germline loops: CDR1 KGHSH, CDR2 LQKENI. Unmatched junction bases numbered 0, after V lost 3 bases and J lost 0 bases. The CDR3 is made up of 14 amino acids. TCRdb's table, derived via immunoSEQ multiplex PCR, lists solely in-frame clones and lacks some. The table includes about 350,000 clones, less than 90% detected once. The specimen comprised peripheral blood, sampled in a trial of Ad26.COV2.S vaccine versus placebo. This chain connects TRBV18 to TRBJ2-3, with 7 bases identical to TRBD2. This sequence was found in a person between 18 and 65 years old who received the Ad26.COV2.S COVID-19 vaccine or a placebo. The CDR3: CASSPGGSTDTQYF. DNA for the CDR3: TGTGCCAGCTCACCGGGGGGGAGCACAGATACGCAGTATTTT. The full variable domain, in which reference TRBV18 and TRBJ2-3 provide the parts outside the CDR3, is NAGVMQNPRHLVRRRGQEARLRCSPMKGHSHVYWYRQLPEEGLKFMVYLQKENIIDESGMPKERFSAEFPKEGPSILRIQQVVRGDSAAYFCASSPGGSTDTQYFGPGTRLTVL.